This T cell receptor (beta chain) was sequenced for a study of cytomegalovirus exposure and HLA in healthy donors. Produced via immunoSEQ multiplex PCR; TCRdb's table is partial and in-frame only. The sample holds under 200,000 clones, about 96% seen once. V lost 6 bases to trimming and J lost 1 base, with 15 bases between them. The germline CDR1 and CDR2 sequences are SNHLY and FYNNEI. This CDR3 is 15 amino acids long. Worth noting for this clone: Its antigen is still unknown.

Overall study results and limits: Rarity held for most TCR sequences, but there were some public TCRs that occurred in many donors. As confirmed in vitro, three CMV-associated chains were specific for CMV antigens. Some TCR beta chains (more than 150 of them) were listed as cytomegalovirus-associated.

What was sequenced was PBMCs. The source of this sequence is a woman aged 18-29 years in good health and CMV-seronegative. The chain carries TRBV2 and TRBJ1-2; weak D call: TRBD1 (5 bases). CDR3 nucleotides: TGTGCCAGCAGGGGTGGCCGGGGGATTAACTATGGCTACACCTTC. This sequence encodes CASRGGRGINYGYTF.